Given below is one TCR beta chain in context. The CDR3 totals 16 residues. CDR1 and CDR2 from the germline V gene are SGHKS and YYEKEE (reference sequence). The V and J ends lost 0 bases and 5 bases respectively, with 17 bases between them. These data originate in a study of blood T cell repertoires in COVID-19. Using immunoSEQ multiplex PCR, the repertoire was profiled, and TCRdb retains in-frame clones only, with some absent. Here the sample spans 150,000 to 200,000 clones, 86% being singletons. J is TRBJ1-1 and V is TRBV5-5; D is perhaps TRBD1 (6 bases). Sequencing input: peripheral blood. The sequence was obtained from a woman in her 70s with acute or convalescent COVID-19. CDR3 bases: TGTGCCAGCAGCTTGGGATTCGACAGGTTGGGGACTGAAGCTTTCTTT. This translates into CASSLGFDRLGTEAFF.